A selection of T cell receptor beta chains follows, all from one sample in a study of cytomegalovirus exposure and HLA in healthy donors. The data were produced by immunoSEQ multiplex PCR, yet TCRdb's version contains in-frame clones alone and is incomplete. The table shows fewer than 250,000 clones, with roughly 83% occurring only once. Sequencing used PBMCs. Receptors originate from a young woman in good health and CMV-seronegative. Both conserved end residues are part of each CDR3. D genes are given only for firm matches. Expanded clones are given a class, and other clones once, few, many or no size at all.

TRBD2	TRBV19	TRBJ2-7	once	TGTGCCAGTAGTATGGGACTAGCGGGGGGGCCCTACGAGCAGTACTTC	CASSMGLAGGPYEQYF
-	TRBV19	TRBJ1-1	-	TGTGCCAGTAGTACAGGGTGGGAGGGTGAAGCTTTCTTT	CASSTGWEGEAFF
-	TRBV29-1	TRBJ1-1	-	TGCAGCGTAGGACTGCACATGAACACTGAAGCTTTCTTT	CSVGLHMNTEAFF
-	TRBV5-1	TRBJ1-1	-	TGCGCCAGCAGCTTTGGGCATTTGAACACTGAAGCTTTCTTT	CASSFGHLNTEAFF
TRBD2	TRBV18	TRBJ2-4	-	TGTGCCAGCTCACCTTCCCTTGGGGGGGAATACATTCAGTACTTC	CASSPSLGGEYIQYF
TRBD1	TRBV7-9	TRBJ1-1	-	TGTGCCAGCAGCCCCGGGACAGGGTCGGCCACTGAAGCTTTCTTT	CASSPGTGSATEAFF
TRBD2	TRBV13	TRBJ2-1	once	TGTGCCAGCAGCTTTAGCGGGAGGGTGAATGAGCAGTTCTTC	CASSFSGRVNEQFF
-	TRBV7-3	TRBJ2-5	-	TGTGCCAGCAGCTTAGGGGAACTAGTAGGGTCCCAGTACTTC	CASSLGELVGSQYF
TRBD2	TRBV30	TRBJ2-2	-	TGTGCCTGGAGTGTACTAGCGGAGAACACCGGGGAGCTGTTTTTT	CAWSVLAENTGELFF
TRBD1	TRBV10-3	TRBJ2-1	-	TGTGCCATCAGCCCGGGACAGGGAAAGGTTAATGAGCAGTTCTTC	CAISPGQGKVNEQFF
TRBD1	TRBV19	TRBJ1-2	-	TGTGCCAGTAGTCCCGGGGACAGATGGAACTATGGCTACACCTTC	CASSPGDRWNYGYTF
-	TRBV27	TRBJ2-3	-	TGTGCCAGCAGTTTGTCCAGAAGCACAGATACGCAGTATTTT	CASSLSRSTDTQYF
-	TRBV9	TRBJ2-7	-	TGTGCCAGCAGCGGGCAACAGAACAAAGGCTACGAGCAGTACTTC	CASSGQQNKGYEQYF
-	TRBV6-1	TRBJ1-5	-	TGTGCCAGCAGTGCTAGGACTGTTTATAGCAATCAGCCCCAGCATTTT	CASSARTVYSNQPQHF
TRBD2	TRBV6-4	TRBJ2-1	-	TGTGCCAGCAGTGAGACAGCTAGCGGGAGTCATGAGCAGTTCTTC	CASSETASGSHEQFF
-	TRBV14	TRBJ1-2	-	TGTGCCAGCAGCCCCGGCAGGGCCCATGGCTACACCTTC	CASSPGRAHGYTF
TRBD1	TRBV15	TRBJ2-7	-	TGTGCCACCAGCAGAGAGGGGACAGGGAGCTACGAGCAGTACTTC	CATSREGTGSYEQYF
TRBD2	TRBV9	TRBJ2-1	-	TGTGCCAGCAGCGCTTCACCTAGCGGGAGGGCCCCCGATGAGCAGTTCTTC	CASSASPSGRAPDEQFF
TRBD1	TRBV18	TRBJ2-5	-	TGTGCCAGCTCACCGTTCCGGGACAGGGCCGAGACCCAGTACTTC	CASSPFRDRAETQYF
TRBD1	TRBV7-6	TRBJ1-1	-	TGTGCCAGCACCTCGGACAGGCAGGAAGCTTTCTTT	CASTSDRQEAFF
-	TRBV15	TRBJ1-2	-	TGTGCCACCAGCAGAGATACCCGCGGGCAGTCGCATGGCTACACCTTC	CATSRDTRGQSHGYTF
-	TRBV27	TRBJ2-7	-	TGTGCCAGCAGTCCCGTCGGGCAGGGGTCGTCCTCCTACGAGCAGTACTTC	CASSPVGQGSSSYEQYF
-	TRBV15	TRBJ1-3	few	TGTGCCACCAGCAGAGCTTCAGGAGGAAACACCATATATTTT	CATSRASGGNTIYF